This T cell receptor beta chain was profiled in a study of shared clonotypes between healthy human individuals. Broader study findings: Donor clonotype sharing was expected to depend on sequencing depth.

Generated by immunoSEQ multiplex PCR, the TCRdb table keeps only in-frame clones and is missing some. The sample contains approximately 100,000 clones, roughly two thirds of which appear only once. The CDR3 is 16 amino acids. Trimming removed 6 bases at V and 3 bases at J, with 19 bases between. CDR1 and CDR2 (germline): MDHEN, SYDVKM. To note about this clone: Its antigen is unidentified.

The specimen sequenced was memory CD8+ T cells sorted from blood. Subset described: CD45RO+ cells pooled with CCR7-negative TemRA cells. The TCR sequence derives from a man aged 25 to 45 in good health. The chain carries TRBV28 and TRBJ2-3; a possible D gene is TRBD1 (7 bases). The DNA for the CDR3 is TGTGCCAGCAGCCTTAAAGTCCCAGGGGGGACAGATACGCAGTATTTT. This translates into CASSLKVPGGTDTQYF.